The TCR beta chain under discussion was sequenced for a study of T cells in Graves' hyperthyroidism and ophthalmopathy. Amplified regions were TCR beta CDR3 sequences from RNA transcripts. HTBI primers drove first-round RT-PCR of the TCR CDR3. MiXCR, run by TCRdb on the multiplex PCR reads, gives a single entry per CDR3 protein. This table holds some 370,000 distinct CDR3 sequences, about an eighth found once. PBMCs were collected from an approximately 9.5 ml volume of fresh peripheral blood. Remarks on this clonotype: The antigen remains unidentified.

Trimming stripped 2 bases from V and 5 bases from J, with 8 bases between. In germline, CDR1 is MGHDK, CDR2 SYGVNS. The CDR3 length is 13 residues. Overall study findings and caveats: Blood held most thyroid clonotypes expanded above 0.001 frequency.

The sample taken for sequencing was blood. This receptor was taken from a man between 45 and 60 years old with Graves' ophthalmopathy. The chain combines TRBV25-1 with TRBJ2-3; unclear D gene. The CDR3 protein is CASSEGGLDTQYF. CDR3 coding DNA: TGTGCCAGCAGTGAAGGTGGGCTAGATACGCAGTATTTT.